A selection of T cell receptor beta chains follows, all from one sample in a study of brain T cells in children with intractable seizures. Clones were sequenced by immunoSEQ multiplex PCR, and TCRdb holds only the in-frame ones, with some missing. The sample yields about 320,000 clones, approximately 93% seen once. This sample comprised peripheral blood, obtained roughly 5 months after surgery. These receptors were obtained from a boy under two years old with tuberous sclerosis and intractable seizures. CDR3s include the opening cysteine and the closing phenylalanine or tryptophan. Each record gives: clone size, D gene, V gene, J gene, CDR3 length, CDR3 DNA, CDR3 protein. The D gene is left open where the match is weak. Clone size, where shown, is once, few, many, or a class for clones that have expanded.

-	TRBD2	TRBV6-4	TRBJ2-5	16	TGTGCCAGCCTAAGACTAGCGGGGGGGCGGCAAGAGACCCAGTACTTC	CASLRLAGGRQETQYF
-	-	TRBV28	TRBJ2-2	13	TGTGCCATCGGAGGGGGGAGGGCCGGGGAGCTGTTTTTT	CAIGGGRAGELFF
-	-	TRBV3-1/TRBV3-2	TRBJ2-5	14	TGTGCCAGCAGCCAAGTTTCCAATGCGGAGACCCAGTACTTC	CASSQVSNAETQYF
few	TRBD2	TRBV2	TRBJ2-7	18	TGTGCCAGCAGTGAACTGTTCGGACTAGCGGGCCTCTCCTACGAGCAGTACTTC	CASSELFGLAGLSYEQYF
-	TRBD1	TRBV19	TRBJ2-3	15	TGTGCCAGTAGTATTCAGGGGGCCCGGTTGACGGGGCAGTATTTT	CASSIQGARLTGQYF
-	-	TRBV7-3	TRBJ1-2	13	TGTGCCAGCAGCCCCGAGACAGGCTATGGCTACACCTTC	CASSPETGYGYTF
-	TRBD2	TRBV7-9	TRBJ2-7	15	TGTGCCAGCAGGCCGGTATACAGCGGGACCTACGAGCAGTACTTC	CASRPVYSGTYEQYF
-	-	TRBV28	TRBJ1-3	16	TGTGCCAGCAGTTTAGTGGGCTCACACTCTGGAAACACCATATATTTT	CASSLVGSHSGNTIYF
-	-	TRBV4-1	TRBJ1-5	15	TGCGCCAGCAGCTCTATCGGGGGGGGTGGACAGCCCCAGCATTTT	CASSSIGGGGQPQHF
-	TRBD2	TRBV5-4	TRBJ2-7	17	TGTGCCAGCAGCTTCGGGACTAGCGGGAGACTCGACTACGAGCAGTACTTC	CASSFGTSGRLDYEQYF
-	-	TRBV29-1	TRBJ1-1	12	TGCAGCGTTGGGACCCTCTACACTGAAGCTTTCTTT	CSVGTLYTEAFF
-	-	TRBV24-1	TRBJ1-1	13	TGTGCCACCAGCCGCGGCCAGTGGGGTAGAGCTTTCTTT	CATSRGQWGRAFF
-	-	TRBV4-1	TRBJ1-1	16	TGCGCCAGCACCTTGACAGGCCAGGTCATGAACACTGAAGCTTTCTTT	CASTLTGQVMNTEAFF
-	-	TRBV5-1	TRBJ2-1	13	TGCGCCAGCAGCTTACTGATAGACAATGAGCAGTTCTTC	CASSLLIDNEQFF
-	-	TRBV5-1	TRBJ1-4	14	TGCGCCAGCAGCACAGGGAGGACTAATGAAAAACTGTTTTTT	CASSTGRTNEKLFF
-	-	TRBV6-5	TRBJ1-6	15	TGTGCCAGCAGTTTACGGGACGGCTATAATTCACCCCTCCACTTT	CASSLRDGYNSPLHF
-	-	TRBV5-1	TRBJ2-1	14	TGCGCCAGCAGCCGCAACCCCACTAGTGATGAGCAGTTCTTC	CASSRNPTSDEQFF
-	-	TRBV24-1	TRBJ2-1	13	TGTGCCACCAGTGGAAGATTTTACAATGAGCAGTTCTTC	CATSGRFYNEQFF
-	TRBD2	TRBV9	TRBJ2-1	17	TGTGCCAGCAGCCATCCCTCCCTAGCGGGGGGGCCGAATGAGCAGTTCTTC	CASSHPSLAGGPNEQFF
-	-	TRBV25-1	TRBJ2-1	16	TGTGCCAGCAGTGAATATCAGGGTACGGCTTTCAATGAGCAGTTCTTC	CASSEYQGTAFNEQFF
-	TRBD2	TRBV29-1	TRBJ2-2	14	TGCAGCGTCTATGGACTAGCGGGGGCCGGGGAGCTGTTTTTT	CSVYGLAGAGELFF
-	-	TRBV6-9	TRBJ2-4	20	TGTGCCAGCAGTTACCGCTCAACCAAAAAACCAGGGAAACTCAAAAACATTCAGTACTTC	CASSYRSTKKPGKLKNIQYF
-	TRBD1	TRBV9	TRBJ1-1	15	TGTGCCAGCAGCCCCGGGACAGGCCTGAACACTGAAGCTTTCTTT	CASSPGTGLNTEAFF
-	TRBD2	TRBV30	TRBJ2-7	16	TGTGCCTGGAACGGGGCTGGCGGGAGGGAGTACTACGAGCAGTACTTC	CAWNGAGGREYYEQYF
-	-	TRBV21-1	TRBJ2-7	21	TGTGCCAGCAGCAAAGGAGTTACATCCTGTACCCTCATCAGGAACTCCTACGAGCAGTACTTC	CASSKGVTSCTLIRNSYEQYF
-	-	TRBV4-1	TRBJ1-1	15	TGCGCCAGCAGCCAAATTGACATGATGAACACTGAAGCTTTCTTT	CASSQIDMMNTEAFF
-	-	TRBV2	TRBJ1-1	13	TGTGCCAGCAGTGAACGAGTAAACACTGAAGCTTTCTTT	CASSERVNTEAFF
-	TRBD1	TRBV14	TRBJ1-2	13	TGTGCCAGCAGCCGCCAGACAGGGGATGGCTACACCTTC	CASSRQTGDGYTF
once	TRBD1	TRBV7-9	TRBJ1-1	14	TGTGCCAGCAGGGATGACAGGGGGAACACTGAAGCTTTCTTT	CASRDDRGNTEAFF
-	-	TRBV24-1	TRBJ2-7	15	TGTGCCACCAGTGGGGAAGCGCCTACCACCTACGAGCAGTACTTC	CATSGEAPTTYEQYF
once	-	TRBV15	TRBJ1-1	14	TGTGCCACCAGCAGAGATTCAGGGAACACTGAAGCTTTCTTT	CATSRDSGNTEAFF
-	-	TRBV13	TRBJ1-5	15	TGTGCCAGCAGCTTAGGGGGTTATAGCAATCAGCCCCAGCATTTT	CASSLGGYSNQPQHF
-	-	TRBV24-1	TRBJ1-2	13	TGTGCCACCAGTGATTCGGGGGGGTATGGCTACACCTTC	CATSDSGGYGYTF
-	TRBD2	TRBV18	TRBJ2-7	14	TGTGCCAGCTCGAGGGCGGGAGCCAACTACGAGCAGTACTTC	CASSRAGANYEQYF
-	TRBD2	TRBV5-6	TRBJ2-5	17	TGTGCCAGCAGCTTGGGGGGACTAGCGGGAGCAGAGGAGACCCAGTACTTC	CASSLGGLAGAEETQYF
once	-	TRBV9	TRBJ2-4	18	TGTGCCAGCAGCGTCGACGACGGGCATGGGTTACGGTCGAACATTCAGTACTTC	CASSVDDGHGLRSNIQYF
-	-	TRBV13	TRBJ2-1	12	TGTGCCAGCAGCTTAGGCGGGGCTGAGCAGTTCTTC	CASSLGGAEQFF
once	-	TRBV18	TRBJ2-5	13	TGTGCCAGCTCACCCGGGAGTCAAGAGACCCAGTACTTC	CASSPGSQETQYF
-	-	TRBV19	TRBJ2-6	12	TGTGCCGTAAGCTCTGGGGCCAACGTCCTGACTTTC	CAVSSGANVLTF
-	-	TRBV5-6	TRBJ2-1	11	TGTGCCAGCAGCTACAACAATGAGCAGTTCTTC	CASSYNNEQFF